These T cell receptor beta chains were read from a single sample in a study of T cell clones after liver transplantation. Sequencing was performed with immunoSEQ multiplex PCR; in TCRdb, only in-frame clones are kept and a portion is missing. The top ten clones hold 2.7% of a sample with about 75,000 clones, about nine tenths of them seen once. The sequencing here drew on CD4+ T cells from blood, taken before liver transplant. Receptors originate from a human donor who received a liver transplant. Each CDR3 is given with its conserved first and last residue. Each record gives: clone size, J gene, V gene, CDR3 length, D gene, CDR3 DNA, CDR3 protein. A D gene is named only where the DNA matches it firmly. Rows give clone size only sometimes, using once, few, many, or a class for an expanded clone.

clone_size: .
j_call: TRBJ1-2
v_call: TRBV5-6
cdr3_length: 13
d_call: .
cdr3_nt: TGTGCCAGCAGCCCAATGAGGGGGGCTGTCTTCACCTTC
cdr3_aa: CASSPMRGAVFTF

clone_size: .
j_call: TRBJ1-5
v_call: TRBV5-6
cdr3_length: 14
d_call: TRBD1
cdr3_nt: TGTGCCAGCAGCTCCGGACAGGGCGGACAGCCCCAGCATTTT
cdr3_aa: CASSSGQGGQPQHF

clone_size: .
j_call: TRBJ1-5
v_call: TRBV30
cdr3_length: 14
d_call: .
cdr3_nt: TGTGCCTGGAGTCCCCGCCCGGGGCGTCAGCCCCAGCATTTT
cdr3_aa: CAWSPRPGRQPQHF

clone_size: .
j_call: TRBJ2-5
v_call: TRBV19
cdr3_length: 13
d_call: .
cdr3_nt: TGTGCCAGTAGTCAGGACTATCGGGAGACCCAGTACTTC
cdr3_aa: CASSQDYRETQYF

clone_size: few
j_call: TRBJ1-3
v_call: TRBV28
cdr3_length: 11
d_call: .
cdr3_nt: TGTGCCAGCAGTCTCACCAACACCATATATTTT
cdr3_aa: CASSLTNTIYF

clone_size: .
j_call: TRBJ2-2
v_call: TRBV11-1
cdr3_length: 15
d_call: .
cdr3_nt: TGTGCCAGCAGCCGACGTAGGGGGAGCGCCGGGGAGCTGTTTTTT
cdr3_aa: CASSRRRGSAGELFF

clone_size: .
j_call: TRBJ1-1
v_call: TRBV9
cdr3_length: 14
d_call: .
cdr3_nt: TGTGCCAGCAGCGTAGGACAGACGAACACTGAAGCTTTCTTT
cdr3_aa: CASSVGQTNTEAFF

clone_size: .
j_call: TRBJ1-3
v_call: TRBV7-9
cdr3_length: 14
d_call: .
cdr3_nt: TGTGCCAGCAGCGATACCGGACACGGAAACACCATATATTTT
cdr3_aa: CASSDTGHGNTIYF

clone_size: .
j_call: TRBJ2-7
v_call: TRBV4-3
cdr3_length: 15
d_call: TRBD1
cdr3_nt: TGCGCCAGCAGCCAAGGGAGGACAGGGGTCTACGAGCAGTACTTC
cdr3_aa: CASSQGRTGVYEQYF

clone_size: .
j_call: TRBJ2-1
v_call: TRBV6-1
cdr3_length: 18
d_call: TRBD2
cdr3_nt: TGTGCCAGCAGTGATGGGGTAGCGGGAGGATTCTTTAGCGATGAGCAGTTCTTC
cdr3_aa: CASSDGVAGGFFSDEQFF

clone_size: .
j_call: TRBJ2-7
v_call: TRBV5-1
cdr3_length: 14
d_call: .
cdr3_nt: TGCGCCAGCAGCTTGGCAGCAGGGACCTACGAGCAGTACTTC
cdr3_aa: CASSLAAGTYEQYF

clone_size: .
j_call: TRBJ2-5
v_call: TRBV14
cdr3_length: 12
d_call: .
cdr3_nt: TGTGCCAGCAGCCCCTCGCAGGAGACCCAGTACTTC
cdr3_aa: CASSPSQETQYF

clone_size: .
j_call: TRBJ2-3
v_call: TRBV2
cdr3_length: 15
d_call: .
cdr3_nt: TGTGCCAGCAGTGGACTGGGAAGCCACACAGATACGCAGTATTTT
cdr3_aa: CASSGLGSHTDTQYF

clone_size: .
j_call: TRBJ2-3
v_call: TRBV9
cdr3_length: 16
d_call: .
cdr3_nt: TGTGCCAGCAGCGTCGGTCCCGGGGGTAACACAGATACGCAGTATTTT
cdr3_aa: CASSVGPGGNTDTQYF

clone_size: .
j_call: TRBJ1-1
v_call: TRBV4-1
cdr3_length: 15
d_call: .
cdr3_nt: TGCGCCAGCAGCCAAGTTCAGGGTAGGTACACTGAAGCTTTCTTT
cdr3_aa: CASSQVQGRYTEAFF

clone_size: .
j_call: TRBJ2-5
v_call: TRBV9
cdr3_length: 16
d_call: .
cdr3_nt: TGTGCCAGCAGCGTACGAACCGGTAGGGGGGAAGAGACCCAGTACTTC
cdr3_aa: CASSVRTGRGEETQYF

clone_size: .
j_call: TRBJ2-5
v_call: TRBV6-5
cdr3_length: 15
d_call: TRBD2
cdr3_nt: TGTGCCAGCAGTTACTCCGGGGGGGGCTCAGAGACCCAGTACTTC
cdr3_aa: CASSYSGGGSETQYF

clone_size: .
j_call: TRBJ2-7
v_call: TRBV5-4
cdr3_length: 16
d_call: TRBD1
cdr3_nt: TGTGCCAGCAGCCTGGCCCCGGGACAGGGGGTTGGCGAGCAGTACTTC
cdr3_aa: CASSLAPGQGVGEQYF

clone_size: .
j_call: TRBJ2-1
v_call: TRBV6-6
cdr3_length: 13
d_call: .
cdr3_nt: TGTGCCAGCAGTGACAGCAAACGCAATGAGCAGTTCTTC
cdr3_aa: CASSDSKRNEQFF

clone_size: once
j_call: TRBJ1-2
v_call: TRBV5-4
cdr3_length: 13
d_call: .
cdr3_nt: TGTGCCAGCAGCTTAGGCAGAAGTATGGGCTACACCTTC
cdr3_aa: CASSLGRSMGYTF

clone_size: .
j_call: TRBJ1-1
v_call: TRBV5-1
cdr3_length: 14
d_call: .
cdr3_nt: TGCGCCAGCAGCGAGGGACTTCGGAACACTGAAGCTTTCTTT
cdr3_aa: CASSEGLRNTEAFF

clone_size: .
j_call: TRBJ2-2
v_call: TRBV6-1
cdr3_length: 15
d_call: TRBD2
cdr3_nt: TGTGCCAGCAGTAAGGTCCTAGCGGACACCGGGGAGCTGTTTTTT
cdr3_aa: CASSKVLADTGELFF

clone_size: .
j_call: TRBJ1-2
v_call: TRBV27
cdr3_length: 12
d_call: TRBD1
cdr3_nt: TGTGCCAGCAGCCGAGGGGGCGCCGGCTACACCTTC
cdr3_aa: CASSRGGAGYTF

clone_size: once
j_call: TRBJ1-5
v_call: TRBV6-1
cdr3_length: 14
d_call: .
cdr3_nt: TGTGCCTCCTTTGAGACAGGCGGCAATCAGCCCCAGCATTTT
cdr3_aa: CASFETGGNQPQHF

clone_size: .
j_call: TRBJ2-1
v_call: TRBV11-1
cdr3_length: 15
d_call: .
cdr3_nt: TGTGCCAGCAGCTTAGTCCCTATGGCCGGCAATGAGCAGTTCTTC
cdr3_aa: CASSLVPMAGNEQFF

clone_size: .
j_call: TRBJ2-5
v_call: TRBV10-1
cdr3_length: 14
d_call: .
cdr3_nt: TGCGCCAGCAGTGAGTCGACTGATTTGGGGACCCAGTACTTC
cdr3_aa: CASSESTDLGTQYF

clone_size: .
j_call: TRBJ2-5
v_call: TRBV18
cdr3_length: 14
d_call: TRBD1
cdr3_nt: TGTGCCAGCTCAGACCGGACAGGACAAGAGACCCAGTACTTC
cdr3_aa: CASSDRTGQETQYF

clone_size: .
j_call: TRBJ1-5
v_call: TRBV19
cdr3_length: 13
d_call: .
cdr3_nt: TGTGCCAGTAGTATGGGGGTCAATCAGCCCCAGCATTTT
cdr3_aa: CASSMGVNQPQHF

clone_size: .
j_call: TRBJ2-6
v_call: TRBV19
cdr3_length: 17
d_call: TRBD1
cdr3_nt: TGTGCCAGTAGTGTTGGGACAGTGGGCTCTGGGGCCAACGTCCTGACTTTC
cdr3_aa: CASSVGTVGSGANVLTF

clone_size: .
j_call: TRBJ2-7
v_call: TRBV21-1
cdr3_length: 21
d_call: .
cdr3_nt: TGTGCCAGCAGCAAAAGATTCTTCCGAGCGGGAACTAGCGGGAGTTCCTACGAGCAGTACTTC
cdr3_aa: CASSKRFFRAGTSGSSYEQYF

clone_size: .
j_call: TRBJ2-6
v_call: TRBV28
cdr3_length: 16
d_call: .
cdr3_nt: TGTGCCAGCAGGAGCCACAAGAGCTCTGGGGCCAACGTCCTGACTTTC
cdr3_aa: CASRSHKSSGANVLTF

clone_size: .
j_call: TRBJ1-6
v_call: TRBV25-1
cdr3_length: 13
d_call: TRBD1
cdr3_nt: TGTGCCAGCAGACAGGGGGACCTTTCACCCCTCCACTTT
cdr3_aa: CASRQGDLSPLHF

clone_size: .
j_call: TRBJ2-5
v_call: TRBV7-2
cdr3_length: 14
d_call: .
cdr3_nt: TGTGCCAGCAGCTCGACGTCGGGAAGCGAGACCCAGTACTTC
cdr3_aa: CASSSTSGSETQYF

clone_size: .
j_call: TRBJ2-1
v_call: TRBV28
cdr3_length: 17
d_call: TRBD2
cdr3_nt: TGTGCCAGCAGAGGAGCCAGGACTAGCGTGTCCTACAATGAGCAGTTCTTC
cdr3_aa: CASRGARTSVSYNEQFF

clone_size: .
j_call: TRBJ1-4
v_call: TRBV18
cdr3_length: 16
d_call: .
cdr3_nt: TGTGCCAGCTCACTTCCCGGGTCCAAAACTAATGAAAAACTGTTTTTT
cdr3_aa: CASSLPGSKTNEKLFF

clone_size: .
j_call: TRBJ2-3
v_call: TRBV7-3
cdr3_length: 17
d_call: TRBD1
cdr3_nt: TGTGCCAGCAGCTCCTCCCTGGGGGACAGAAGCACAGATACGCAGTATTTT
cdr3_aa: CASSSSLGDRSTDTQYF

clone_size: .
j_call: TRBJ1-1
v_call: TRBV7-9
cdr3_length: 12
d_call: .
cdr3_nt: TGTGCCAGCAGCTCCGCGAACACTGAAGCTTTCTTT
cdr3_aa: CASSSANTEAFF

clone_size: few
j_call: TRBJ2-2
v_call: TRBV5-1
cdr3_length: 15
d_call: .
cdr3_nt: TGCGCCAGCAGCTTGGACGCCACGAACACCGGGGAGCTGTTTTTT
cdr3_aa: CASSLDATNTGELFF

clone_size: .
j_call: TRBJ2-3
v_call: TRBV18
cdr3_length: 16
d_call: TRBD1
cdr3_nt: TGTGCCAGCTCACCACCGGGACAGGGCTACACAGATACGCAGTATTTT
cdr3_aa: CASSPPGQGYTDTQYF

clone_size: .
j_call: TRBJ2-7
v_call: TRBV14
cdr3_length: 16
d_call: .
cdr3_nt: TGTGCCAGCAGCCAAGGAGGAGGGTCAGGGGACTACGAGCAGTACTTC
cdr3_aa: CASSQGGGSGDYEQYF

clone_size: .
j_call: TRBJ2-3
v_call: TRBV7-3
cdr3_length: 17
d_call: TRBD2
cdr3_nt: TGTGCCAGCAGCCCAGGGGTCCTAGCGGGAGTGGCAGATACGCAGTATTTT
cdr3_aa: CASSPGVLAGVADTQYF

clone_size: .
j_call: TRBJ1-5
v_call: TRBV19
cdr3_length: 14
d_call: TRBD1
cdr3_nt: TGTGCCACCAGAGACAGGGGGAATGGTCAGCCCCAGCATTTT
cdr3_aa: CATRDRGNGQPQHF

clone_size: once
j_call: TRBJ1-1
v_call: TRBV5-1
cdr3_length: 16
d_call: TRBD1
cdr3_nt: TGCGCCAGCACCTTGGGTGGGACAGGTAGTGGGTATGGAGCTTTCTTT
cdr3_aa: CASTLGGTGSGYGAFF

clone_size: .
j_call: TRBJ2-1
v_call: TRBV7-9
cdr3_length: 16
d_call: TRBD2
cdr3_nt: TGTGCCAGCAGCACGACTAGCGGGAGCCCCTACAATGAGCAGTTCTTC
cdr3_aa: CASSTTSGSPYNEQFF